A single sample is the source of the 26 T cell receptor beta chains below, sequenced in a study of regulatory T cells in long-lasting Graves disease. TCR beta libraries were built with iRepertoire HTBI primers and Arm-PCR of CDR3 regions. TCRdb re-analysed the multiplex PCR reads in MiXCR, keeping a single row per CDR3 protein. The sample records hundreds of thousands of distinct CDR3 sequences, around 11% being singletons. Time point denoted: newly diagnosed GD, antithyroid drugs for less than 3 months. Generation of the TCR library employed RNA extracted from PBMCs. These data are also associated with another study on T cells in Graves' hyperthyroidism and ophthalmopathy.

The sample in question was peripheral blood mononuclear cells (PBMCs), obtained at new diagnosis, from a patient treated with antithyroid drugs. The receptors shown here come from a woman in her twenties or thirties with Graves disease.

This clonotype appeared many times. The rearrangement links TRBV7-8 to TRBJ1-2; D uncertain. The CDR3 sequence is 12 residues long. CDR1 and CDR2 from the germline V gene are SGHVS and FQNEAQ. V gave up 2 bases and J gave up 7 bases, with 8 bases separating them. Here the CDR3 reads CASSLNAGGYTF. CDR3 coding DNA: TGTGCCAGCAGCTTAAATGCGGGTGGCTACACCTTC.

In its sample, this clonotype was seen many times. This sequence joins TRBV7-2 and TRBJ2-7; D possibly corresponds to TRBD2 (5 bases). Germline V gene lookup returns CDR1 SGHTA and CDR2 FQGNSA. CDR3 size: 15 residues. V was pared by 1 base and J by 2 bases, with 12 bases between. The CDR3 bases are TGTGCCAGCAGCTTAGTAAGCGGAACCGCCTACGAGCAGTACTTC. Its translation is CASSLVSGTAYEQYF. The full variable domain, its missing parts supplied by reference TRBV7-2 and TRBJ2-7, is GAGVSQSPSNKVTEKGKDVELRCDPISGHTALYWYRQSLGQGLEFLIYFQGNSAPDKSGLPSDRFSAERTGGSVSTLTIQRTQQEDSAVYLCASSLVSGTAYEQYFGPGTRLTVT.

In this sample, this clonotype turned up many times. The V and J genes are TRBV12-3 or TRBV12-4 and TRBJ1-1; 7 positions match TRBD1. This CDR3 region has 14 residues. With V trimmed by 7 bases and J by 4 bases, 9 bases remained unmatched. This CDR3 reads CASNPGQLTTEAFF. Here the CDR3 DNA reads TGTGCCAGCAATCCGGGACAGTTGACCACTGAAGCTTTCTTT.

This clonotype occurred many times. The chain links TRBV12-3 or TRBV12-4 to TRBJ2-1; tentatively, D is TRBD1 (6 bases). This CDR3 region has 15 residues. Trimming took off 5 bases at V and 7 bases at J, with 18 bases between the two ends. CDR3 in amino acids: CASSPIQGPTNEQFF. CDR3 DNA: TGTGCCAGCAGTCCCATTCAGGGGCCAACGAATGAGCAGTTCTTC.

In this sample, this clonotype turned up many times. The V and J genes are TRBV7-2 and TRBJ2-1, with 16 bases fitting TRBD2. Germline CDR1 reads SGHTA; CDR2 reads FQGNSA. The CDR3 totals 18 residues. Unmatched junction bases numbered 8, after V lost 7 bases and J lost 2 bases. The CDR3 DNA reads TGTGCCAGCACCTCGTCGGGACTAGCGGGAGGGACCTACAATGAGCAGTTCTTC. Translating it yields CASTSSGLAGGTYNEQFF.

J is TRBJ2-2 and V is TRBV7-9; 8 bases are shared with TRBD1. Germline CDR1 is SEHNR and CDR2 is FQNEAQ (reference sequence). The CDR3 covers 16 residues. The V gene end was trimmed by 2 bases and the J gene end by 4 bases; junction bases not matched to a gene: 6. The CDR3 loop reads CASSLPDRDPTGELFF. In DNA form, the CDR3 reads TGTGCCAGCAGCTTACCGGACAGGGACCCCACCGGGGAGCTGTTTTTT.

A word on this clonotype: A read error likely explains this, since a far larger clone differs by one base. The chain links TRBV6-6 to TRBJ2-2; maybe TRBD2 (5 bases). Germline loops: CDR1 MNHNY, CDR2 SVGAGI (reference sequence). The CDR3 covers 15 residues. Written as DNA, the CDR3 is TGTGCCAGCTGTTACTCTGAGGGAATGACCGGGGAGCTGTTTTTT. It translates to CASCYSEGMTGELFF.

This clonotype has a handful of counts. The J gene is TRBJ2-6, the V gene TRBV10-1; weak D call: TRBD1 (6 bases). Trimming removed 6 bases from V and 0 bases from J, with 15 bases in between. The germline V gene has CDR1 WNHNN and CDR2 SYGVQD (reference sequence). CDR3 length: 17 residues. This chain's CDR3 is CASRLTGQVSGANVLTF. DNA of the CDR3: TGCGCCAGCAGACTGACAGGACAAGTCTCTGGGGCCAACGTCCTGACTTTC.

This clonotype was detected ten times or more. V gene TRBV18 combines with J gene TRBJ1-1, with TRBD1 matching 9 bases. CDR3 length: 18 residues. Trimming at V came to 3 bases and at J to 0 bases, leaving 11 bases not matched to a gene. Germline V gene sequence: CDR1 KGHSH, CDR2 LQKENI. Written as DNA, the CDR3 is TGTGCCAGCTCACCGTCGACAGGGGGGCCTCATATGAACACTGAAGCTTTCTTT. Amino acid sequence: CASSPSTGGPHMNTEAFF.

This chain connects TRBV7-8 to TRBJ2-7, with unresolved D. The CDR3 contains 13 residues. The germline V and J ends were trimmed by 3 bases and 1 base, with 7 bases remaining between them. In germline, CDR1 is SGHVS, CDR2 FQNEAQ. CDR3 residues: CASSFTRSYEQYF. DNA of the CDR3: TGTGCCAGCAGCTTTACAAGGTCCTACGAGCAGTACTTC. Together with reference TRBV7-8 and TRBJ2-7, the CDR3 gives the full variable domain: GAGVSQSPRYKVAKRGQDVALRCDPISGHVSLFWYQQALGQGPEFLTYFQNEAQLDKSGLPSDRFFAERPEGSVSTLKIQRTQQEDSAVYLCASSFTRSYEQYFGPGTRLTVT.

Concerning this clonotype itself: A read error may explain this, as a much larger clone is one base away. This chain links TRBV7-3 with TRBJ2-3; D gene unclear. Trimming took off 4 bases at V and 5 bases at J, with 16 bases between the two ends. Germline loops: CDR1 SGHTA, CDR2 FQGTGA. The CDR3 runs to 15 residues. The CDR3: CASSSGQYSGDTQYF. Written as DNA, the CDR3 is TGTGCCAGCAGCTCCGGTCAATATTCGGGAGATACGCAGTATTTT.

Many counts were recorded for this clonotype. V and J are TRBV28 and TRBJ1-1; D call uncertain. Germline loops: CDR1 MDHEN, CDR2 SYDVKM. The germline V and J ends were trimmed by 1 base and 2 bases, with 8 bases remaining between them. This CDR3 has 14 amino acids. DNA of the CDR3: TGTGCCAGCAGTTTATACCCCCAAAACACTGAAGCTTTCTTT. Residues: CASSLYPQNTEAFF.

This clonotype has ten or more counts. The V call is TRBV20-1, the J call TRBJ2-1; 8 positions match TRBD2. Germline trimming cut 6 bases from V and 5 bases from J; bases unmatched to any gene: 12. Germline V lookup: CDR1 DFQATT, CDR2 SNEGSKA (reference sequence). CDR3 length: 15 residues. The CDR3 sequence is CSASSGGWGNNEQFF. CDR3 DNA: TGCAGTGCGAGCAGCGGGGGCTGGGGCAACAATGAGCAGTTCTTC.

This clonotype was seen a few times. The genes are TRBV25-1 and TRBJ2-2; D may be TRBD2 (6 bases). CDR3 length: 13 residues. Trimming took off 4 bases at V and 6 bases at J, with 9 bases between the two ends. The germline V gene has CDR1 MGHDK and CDR2 SYGVNS. The CDR3 spells CASSGRVAGELFF. The CDR3 DNA is TGTGCCAGCAGTGGGAGGGTGGCCGGGGAGCTGTTTTTT.

This clonotype appeared many times. The chain links TRBV28 to TRBJ2-7; tentatively, D is TRBD1 (6 bases). This CDR3 is built from 12 residues. Looked up from germline, CDR1 is MDHEN and CDR2 is SYDVKM. V lost 5 bases and J 1 base, leaving 6 bases between the germline ends. This CDR3 reads CASSTGSYEQYF. CDR3 bases: TGTGCCAGCAGTACAGGGTCCTACGAGCAGTACTTC. The full variable domain, with the rest looked up from reference TRBV28 and TRBJ2-7, is DVKVTQSSRYLVKRTGEKVFLECVQDMDHENMFWYRQDPGLGLRLIYFSYDVKMKEKGDIPEGYSVSREKKERFSLILESASTNQTSMYLCASSTGSYEQYFGPGTRLTVT.

This rearrangement joins TRBV20-1 to TRBJ2-3, with 7 bases identical to TRBD2. Per the germline V gene, CDR1 is DFQATT and CDR2 is SNEGSKA (reference sequence). After removal of 6 bases from V and 2 bases from J, the junction contained 14 bases not matched to a gene. This CDR3 region has 16 residues. The CDR3 here is CSAFTGMAGVTDTQYF. DNA for the CDR3: TGCAGTGCCTTTACGGGGATGGCGGGAGTCACAGATACGCAGTATTTT.

Only a few counts were recorded for this clonotype. This chain joins TRBV6-1 and TRBJ2-4; 9 bases match TRBD2. The CDR3 is 16 residues long. With 7 bases clipped from V and 2 bases from J, the junction kept 9 bases outside the gene matches. CDR1 and CDR2 from the germline V gene are MNHNS and SASEGT. The CDR3 sequence is CASKPTSGLSKNIQYF. In DNA, the CDR3 is TGTGCCAGCAAACCGACTAGCGGACTCTCCAAAAACATTCAGTACTTC.

This clonotype was counted at least ten times. This chain joins TRBV10-3 and TRBJ2-5; 11 bases align to TRBD2. The V segment lost 4 bases and the J segment 2 bases; nucleotides outside the gene matches: 15. The CDR3 runs to 19 residues. Per germline, CDR1 ENHRY and CDR2 SYGVKD. CDR3 sequence: CAISGFLSSGRAPQETQYF. The CDR3 region has the DNA TGTGCCATCAGTGGATTTTTGAGTAGCGGGAGGGCTCCTCAAGAGACCCAGTACTTC.

The table lists this clonotype with a few counts. This rearrangement joins TRBV29-1 to TRBJ1-2; TRBD1 matches at 7 bases. J gave up 5 bases and V 4 bases, and 4 bases lay outside the gene matches. CDR1 SQVTM and CDR2 ANQGSEA come from the germline V gene. The CDR3 extends over 12 amino acids. This chain's CDR3 is CSVAPTGYGYTF. In nucleotides, the CDR3 is TGCAGCGTTGCACCGACAGGGTATGGCTACACCTTC.

This clonotype appeared many times. The chain employs TRBV6-5 and TRBJ2-2; D is undetermined. Germline V gene sequence: CDR1 MNHEY, CDR2 SVGAGI. The CDR3 has 16 amino acids. V lost 0 bases to trimming and J lost 2 bases, with 10 bases between them. In DNA form, the CDR3 reads TGTGCCAGCAGTTACTCTTTACAGCTCAACACCGGGGAGCTGTTTTTT. As protein: CASSYSLQLNTGELFF.

V is TRBV20-1 and J is TRBJ2-3; D uncertain. This CDR3 spans 12 amino acids. Trimming took 4 bases from V and 2 from J, leaving 7 bases between them. The germline V gene encodes CDR1 DFQATT and CDR2 SNEGSKA (reference sequence). The DNA for the CDR3 is TGCAGTGCTACAGATTTCACAGATACGCAGTATTTT. The encoded protein is CSATDFTDTQYF.

This clonotype has a handful of counts. The chain uses TRBV27 and TRBJ2-5, with D uncertain. Trimming shortened V by 3 bases and J by 3 bases, and 17 bases separated the two germline ends. Germline values: CDR1 MNHEY, CDR2 SMNVEV (reference sequence). The CDR3 is 16 amino acids. The CDR3 here is CASSFGSREGKETQYF. The DNA of the CDR3 is TGTGCCAGCAGTTTCGGGTCAAGGGAAGGAAAAGAGACCCAGTACTTC.

Ten or more counts support this clonotype. The rearrangement uses TRBV11-2 and TRBJ1-2; D is unresolved. CDR1 SGHAT and CDR2 FQNNGV come from the germline V gene. The CDR3 is 15 residues long. Deletions cut 0 bases from V and 7 bases from J, with 15 bases between. CDR3 amino acids: CASSLELWQLSGYTF. CDR3 nucleotides: TGTGCCAGCAGCTTAGAGTTGTGGCAGTTATCTGGCTACACCTTC.

This clonotype has a handful of counts. This sequence joins TRBV10-2 and TRBJ2-5; D is ambiguous. CDR1 is WSHSY and CDR2 is SAAADI in the germline V gene. The CDR3 totals 15 residues. Trimming cost V 4 bases and J 1 base, with 13 bases left between them. The CDR3 DNA is TGCGCCAGCAGTGTTAGACCCCAACCCCAAGAGACCCAGTACTTC. Protein product: CASSVRPQPQETQYF.

This clonotype was picked up a small number of times. This chain uses TRBV10-3 with TRBJ1-1; tentatively, D is TRBD1 (6 bases). From germline, CDR1 is ENHRY and CDR2 SYGVKD. The CDR3 consists of 15 residues. Trimming removed 1 base at V and 5 bases at J, with 14 bases between. This CDR3 reads CAISELTGLGTEAFF. CDR3 coding DNA: TGTGCCATCAGTGAGTTGACAGGACTCGGGACTGAAGCTTTCTTT.

In its sample, this clonotype was seen many times. V gene TRBV20-1 combines with J gene TRBJ2-1; TRBD2 is a possible D gene (6 bases). Germline-derived CDR1 and CDR2 are DFQATT and SNEGSKA (reference sequence). Trimming left V 1 base short and J 4 bases short, with 14 bases between. This CDR3 region has 15 residues. The CDR3 is CSARVSSGWYNEQFF. The CDR3 DNA follows: TGCAGTGCTAGAGTAAGTAGCGGATGGTACAATGAGCAGTTCTTC.